A selection of T cell receptor beta chains follows, all from one sample in a study of Graves' ophthalmopathy and Graves' hyperthyroidism. MiXCR was run by TCRdb on the multiplex PCR reads, yielding one entry per CDR3 protein. The sample holds about 740,000 distinct CDR3 sequences, 40% seen once. The sample comprised peripheral blood. These receptors originate from an adult man with Graves' ophthalmopathy. The CDR3 runs from the conserved cysteine through the conserved F or W. A D gene is named only where the DNA matches it firmly. The listing skips clone size in some rows; elsewhere it reads once, few, many or a size class.

TRBV20-1	-	-	TRBJ1-5	TGCAGTGCTAGAGGGACAGTCAATCAGCCCCAGCATTTT	CSARGTVNQPQHF
TRBV2	-	-	TRBJ2-2	TGTGCCAGCAGCTTACTAGGAGGGTCGGACACCGGGGAGCTGTTTTTT	CASSLLGGSDTGELFF
TRBV7-2	few	TRBD2	TRBJ2-7	TGTGCCAGCAGCTTACTAGCGGGAGCTCCCTACGAGCAGTACTTC	CASSLLAGAPYEQYF
TRBV5-6	few	TRBD1	TRBJ2-5	TGTGCCAGCAGCCCCCGGGACAGGGGCCAAGAGACCCAGTACTTC	CASSPRDRGQETQYF
TRBV7-3	many	TRBD1	TRBJ2-7	TGTGCCAGCGTTATTTGGGACAGGAGTCACTCCTACGAGCAGTACTTC	CASVIWDRSHSYEQYF
TRBV10-1	-	TRBD2	TRBJ2-2	TGCGCCAGCAGTGAGTCACTAGCGGGAGCCGACACCGGGGAGCTGTTTTTT	CASSESLAGADTGELFF
TRBV24-1	-	-	TRBJ2-3	TGTGCCACCAGTGACTTCGGACCAAGAGGGGACACAGATACGCAGTATTTT	CATSDFGPRGDTDTQYF
TRBV9	-	TRBD1	TRBJ1-3	TGTGCCAGCAGCGCCGACAGGGAGAACACCATATATTTT	CASSADRENTIYF
TRBV10-3	-	-	TRBJ1-1	TGTGCCTCCTGGGCATTAGGTATGAACACTGAAGCTTTCTTT	CASWALGMNTEAFF
TRBV2	few	TRBD2	TRBJ2-5	TGTGCCAGCAGTGATTTTAGCGGGAGCCAAGAGACCCAGTACTTC	CASSDFSGSQETQYF
TRBV11-2	many	-	TRBJ1-2	TGTGCCAGCAGCCCCGGATACTATGGCTACACCTTC	CASSPGYYGYTF
TRBV7-2	-	-	TRBJ1-4	TGTGCCAGCTGCCGGGGCCAGGGGCTTTCGGGGAATGAAAAACTGTTTTTT	CASCRGQGLSGNEKLFF
TRBV20-1	many	-	TRBJ1-5	TGCAGTGCTTCCAAAGGAGGTAGCCTTGGTTTAGCCCAGCATTTT	CSASKGGSLGLAQHF
TRBV5-6	-	-	TRBJ2-1	TGTGCCAGCAGCCCGGATGTACAGGGTGGTGAGCAGTTCTTC	CASSPDVQGGEQFF
TRBV29-1	-	-	TRBJ1-4	TGCAGCGTTAAAAGGGTCGGCTATGAAAAACTGTTTTTT	CSVKRVGYEKLFF
TRBV7-9	-	-	TRBJ1-4	TGTGCCAGCAGCTTATCCAACCGACAGTCAACTAATGAAAAACTGTTTTTT	CASSLSNRQSTNEKLFF
TRBV7-2	-	-	TRBJ2-7	TGCGCCAGCAGCCCTAACGCGGGCGGTGGCTACGAGCAGTACTTC	CASSPNAGGGYEQYF
TRBV20-1	-	TRBD1	TRBJ1-5	TGCAGTGCGTTAGACAGGGTGATCAATCAGCCCCAGCATTTT	CSALDRVINQPQHF
TRBV11-1	-	TRBD1	TRBJ2-2	TGCGCCAGCAGCCAGCCCAAGGGACAGCCGAACACCGGGGAGCTGTTTTTT	CASSQPKGQPNTGELFF
TRBV2	many	TRBD1	TRBJ1-6	TGTGCCAGCAGTGAGGAAGGACAGGGTATCGGTTCACCCCTCCACTTT	CASSEEGQGIGSPLHF
TRBV7-9	few	TRBD1	TRBJ2-5	TGTGCCAGCAGCACCCGAGACAGGGATCGCGTTGAGACCCAGTACTTC	CASSTRDRDRVETQYF
TRBV19	few	TRBD1	TRBJ2-7	TGTGCCTGGAGTGTCCGGACAGGGGCGTACGAGCAGTACTTC	CAWSVRTGAYEQYF
TRBV12-3/TRBV12-4	many	-	TRBJ2-5	TGTGCCAGCAGACCTACAGGGCAAGAGACCCAGTACTTC	CASRPTGQETQYF
TRBV10-3	-	-	TRBJ1-6	TGTGCCATCAGCTTAGCGGGCGCCTATAATTCACCCCTCCACTTT	CAISLAGAYNSPLHF
TRBV10-3	-	TRBD1	TRBJ2-6	TGTGCCATCAGAAGATTTGGGGAAACAGGGGACTCTGGGGCCAACGTCCTGACTTTC	CAIRRFGETGDSGANVLTF
TRBV6-9	few	TRBD1	TRBJ1-1	TGTGCCAGCACCCAACAATCCGGGACAGCAGCTGAAGCTTTCTTT	CASTQQSGTAAEAFF
TRBV7-9	few	TRBD1	TRBJ1-4	TGTGCCAGCAGCTTAGGGACAGGGTCTGAAAAACTGTTTTTT	CASSLGTGSEKLFF
TRBV2	many	-	TRBJ1-1	TGTGCCAGCGGACAGCGCATGAACACTGAAGCTTTCTTT	CASGQRMNTEAFF
TRBV4-3	-	-	TRBJ1-1	TGCACCCGCGACACTGAAGCTTTCTTT	CTRDTEAFF
TRBV10-3	-	-	TRBJ2-3	TGTGCCATCACTCCGTCCCAGGGTGGTTCAGATACGCAGTATTTT	CAITPSQGGSDTQYF
TRBV9	-	-	TRBJ1-6	TGTGCCAGCAGCGTACAGACGTATAATTCACCCCTCCACTTT	CASSVQTYNSPLHF
TRBV7-9	few	TRBD2	TRBJ2-5	TGTGCCAGCAGCTCACTAGCGGGGGCAACCCAAGAGACCCAGTACTTC	CASSSLAGATQETQYF
TRBV12-3/TRBV12-4	-	-	TRBJ2-6	TGTGCCAGCAGTTTCGCAGTGGGCTCTGGGGCCAACGTCCTGACTTTC	CASSFAVGSGANVLTF
TRBV20-1	few	-	TRBJ2-5	TGCAGTGCTAGAGGACCTTACCCACAAGAGACCCAGTACTTC	CSARGPYPQETQYF
TRBV7-3	-	TRBD1	TRBJ2-2	TGTGCCAGCAGCTTAACCCCGCAGGGGGCAAACACCGGGGAGCTGTTTTTT	CASSLTPQGANTGELFF